The 24 T cell receptor beta chains listed next were all sequenced from one sample in a study of blood T cells in healthy people across ages. The use of a sample-barcoded 5' primer and a J-beta primer mix characterized a second PCR of about 6 to 12 cycles. TCRdb analysed the 5' RACE reads with MiXCR anew, one entry per CDR3 protein. The data contain 550,000 to 750,000 distinct CDR3 sequences, around 21% of them singletons. The sequenced sample was blood. The receptors were sampled from a man between 65 and 85 years old in good health.

This clonotype showed up just a few times. V usage is TRBV5-1 and J usage is TRBJ2-7, with D unclear. In germline, CDR1 is SGHRS, CDR2 YFSETQ. V lost 0 bases, J lost 0 bases, and 10 bases lay in between. The CDR3 covers 15 residues. CDR3 sequence: CASSLGERSSYEQYF. The CDR3 region has the DNA TGCGCCAGCAGCTTGGGTGAGAGGAGCTCCTACGAGCAGTACTTC.

A remark on this clonotype: Since no conserved phenylalanine or tryptophan closes the CDR3, a read error is the likely cause. The chain has TRBV13 and TRBJ2-4; 10 nucleotides agree with TRBD1. Germline V gene data show CDR1 as PRHDT and CDR2 as FYEKMQ (reference sequence). This CDR3 has 16 amino acids. The ends lost 5 bases at V and 5 bases at J; junction bases unmatched: 9. The CDR3 DNA follows: TGTGCCAGCAGCCGCCTGACAGGGGGCCCCGAAAACATTCAGTACTCC. Translation: CASSRLTGGPENIQYS.

In this sample, this clonotype turned up a few times. J is TRBJ2-5 and V is TRBV11-2; no firm D call. The better agreement between TRBJ2-1 and the DNA end casts doubt on the J call. The CDR3 length is 13 residues. Germline values: CDR1 SGHAT, CDR2 FQNNGV. CDR3 sequence reads: CASSLDLLNEQFF. As DNA, the CDR3 is TGTGCCAGCAGCTTAGATCTTCTGAATGAGCAGTTCTTC.

The V and J genes are TRBV18 and TRBJ2-4; no firm D call. V lost 2 bases and J lost 6, with 11 bases in between. This CDR3 has 14 amino acids. Per germline, CDR1 KGHSH and CDR2 LQKENI. The CDR3 loop is CASSPGQALNIQYF. CDR3 DNA: TGTGCCAGCTCACCAGGTCAGGCACTAAACATTCAGTACTTC.

This clonotype was counted between two and nine times. The chain uses TRBV20-1 and TRBJ2-1; D not resolved. There are 14 residues in the CDR3. V dropped 4 bases and J dropped 5 bases, with 15 bases sitting between them. CDR1 is DFQATT and CDR2 is SNEGSKA in the germline V gene (reference sequence). The DNA of the CDR3 is TGCAGTGCTATACGGCAGCCTCGCGACAATGAGCAGTTCTTC. Amino acid sequence: CSAIRQPRDNEQFF.

The V gene is TRBV7-3, the J gene TRBJ2-3; 7 nucleotides match TRBD1. From germline, CDR1 is SGHTA and CDR2 FQGTGA. After removal of 10 bases from V and 2 bases from J, the junction contained 6 bases not matched to a gene. The CDR3 is 13 residues long. The CDR3 region has the DNA TGTGCCACCAGGGACAGAGCCACAGATACGCAGTATTTT. This sequence encodes CATRDRATDTQYF.

This clonotype showed up just a few times. The gene calls are TRBV6-2 or TRBV6-3 and TRBJ1-2; D unresolved. Germline-derived CDR1 and CDR2 are MNHEY and SVGEGT. The CDR3 loop spans 14 amino acids. V gave up 2 bases and J gave up 3 bases, with 10 bases separating them. The CDR3 loop reads CASSYVGQHYGYTF. The CDR3 DNA follows: TGTGCCAGCAGTTACGTCGGCCAGCACTATGGCTACACCTTC.

The rearrangement links TRBV20-1 to TRBJ2-7, with 8 bases identical to TRBD2. Germline CDR1 is DFQATT and CDR2 is SNEGSKA (reference sequence). The CDR3 consists of 15 residues. V lost 3 bases, J lost 4 bases, and 11 bases stayed unmatched. Here the CDR3 reads CSARGDAGGGYEQYF. The CDR3 DNA sequence: TGCAGTGCTAGGGGGGACGCGGGAGGTGGGTACGAGCAGTACTTC.

The V and J genes are TRBV20-1 and TRBJ1-5, with 11 positions matching TRBD1. V lost 4 bases and J lost 6; bases outside the gene matches: 5. This CDR3 region has 14 residues. Germline assignment: CDR1 DFQATT and CDR2 SNEGSKA (reference sequence). CDR3 coding DNA: TGCAGTGCTACCTCAGGACAGGGGGCTCAGCCCCAGCATTTT. This encodes CSATSGQGAQPQHF.

This clonotype was observed a few times. The chain couples TRBV29-1 to TRBJ2-7; D ambiguous. The germline V and J ends were trimmed by 4 bases and 3 bases, with 10 bases remaining between them. In germline, CDR1 is SQVTM, CDR2 ANQGSEA. This CDR3 has 12 residues. DNA of the CDR3: TGCAGCGTTGTGTTCCTAGGCTACGAGCAGTACTTC. Protein: CSVVFLGYEQYF.

Only a few counts were recorded for this clonotype. This rearrangement joins TRBV5-6 to TRBJ2-1; 11 bases map to TRBD2. The V gene end was trimmed by 4 bases and the J gene end by 6 bases; junction bases not matched to a gene: 15. The CDR3 is 18 residues long. The V gene's germline CDR1 is SGHDT and CDR2 YYEEEE. CDR3 protein: CASSIGGSGRAVGNEQFF. The CDR3 DNA sequence: TGTGCCAGCAGCATCGGGGGTAGCGGGAGGGCCGTTGGCAATGAGCAGTTCTTC.

This clonotype showed up just a few times. The junction does not match germline at one end; this may be a read error. This rearrangement joins TRBV5-6 to TRBJ2-1; 9 positions agree with TRBD2. The CDR3 is 12 residues long. Germline V CDR1 and CDR2: SGHDT, YYEEEE. The CDR3 DNA is TGTGCCGGCAGCGGGAGGTTAAATGAGCAGTTCTTC. Amino acids: CAGSGRLNEQFF.

This clonotype was detected only a few times. This chain uses TRBV12-3 or TRBV12-4 with TRBJ1-4; TRBD1 agrees at 7 bases. J lost 5 bases, V lost 6 bases, and 9 bases had no gene match. The CDR3 length is 15 residues. This chain's CDR3 is CASSYRDSKNEKLFF. CDR3 in DNA: TGTGCCAGCAGCTACCGGGACAGCAAAAATGAAAAACTGTTTTTT.

This clonotype was seen more than once but under ten times. V gene TRBV5-1 combines with J gene TRBJ1-4, with D unclear. Germline CDR1 reads SGHRS; CDR2 reads YFSETQ. Trimming stripped 1 base from V and 2 bases from J, with 9 bases between. This CDR3 contains 15 residues. The DNA for the CDR3 is TGCGCCAGCAGCTTGTCGGGCTTTACTAATGAAAAACTGTTTTTT. Protein sequence: CASSLSGFTNEKLFF.

A few counts support this clonotype. The rearrangement uses TRBV10-3 and TRBJ2-1; 9 bases align to TRBD1. The J call is uncertain, as TRBJ2-5 better fits the DNA end. The CDR3 spans 16 residues. Germline V CDR1 and CDR2: ENHRY, SYGVKD. The CDR3 here is CAISDRGQGTRETQYF. Here the CDR3 DNA reads TGTGCCATCAGTGACCGGGGACAGGGAACGAGGGAGACCCAGTACTTC.

The V call is TRBV20-1, the J call TRBJ2-5; TRBD2 agrees at 11 bases. The CDR3 extends over 16 amino acids. With 6 bases clipped from V and 13 bases from J, the junction kept 22 bases outside the gene matches. The germline gives CDR1 DFQATT, CDR2 SNEGSKA (reference sequence). CDR3: CSASHTSGRSSPELYF. The CDR3, as DNA: TGCAGTGCCAGTCATACTAGCGGGAGATCTTCCCCCGAGCTGTACTTC.

This clonotype was observed at least ten times. J is TRBJ2-5 and V is TRBV7-3; D gene ambiguous. The DNA matches TRBJ2-1 better at its end, which makes the J call doubtful. Germline values: CDR1 SGHTA, CDR2 FQGTGA. The CDR3 has 16 residues. CDR3 sequence reads: CASSPRSGNRPNEQFF. CDR3 in DNA: TGTGCCAGCAGCCCGCGGTCAGGTAACCGGCCCAATGAGCAGTTCTTC.

The V and J genes are TRBV12-3 or TRBV12-4 and TRBJ2-7; 9 bases agree with TRBD2. The CDR3 contains 13 residues. V shed 6 bases and J 7 bases; nucleotides not matched to a gene: 7. The CDR3 DNA is TGTGCCAGCAGGGGTAGCGGGAGTGGTGAGCAGTACTTC. This gives the protein CASRGSGSGEQYF.

The chain links TRBV20-1 to TRBJ2-5; 7 bases are shared with TRBD2. The trim removed 4 bases at V and 1 base at J, leaving 9 bases unmatched. Germline-derived CDR1 and CDR2 are DFQATT and SNEGSKA (reference sequence). The CDR3 runs to 15 residues. The CDR3, as DNA: TGCAGTGCTACCGCCTCTTCTAGCGGCCAAGAGACCCAGTACTTC. Encoded protein: CSATASSSGQETQYF.

This clonotype came up a few times. The genes are TRBV3-1 and TRBJ2-7; TRBD2 agrees at 7 bases. The length of the CDR3 is 16 residues. Germline CDR1 is LGHDT and CDR2 is YNNKEL (reference sequence). The junction had 11 bases not matched to a gene; V was cut back by 1 base and J by 5 bases. The CDR3 bases are TGTGCCAGCAGCCAAGGAAGAGCGGGATTCGGCGACGAGCAGTACTTC. It encodes CASSQGRAGFGDEQYF.

The chain recombines TRBV9 with TRBJ2-3; TRBD2 matches at 16 bases. Germline-derived CDR1 and CDR2 are SGDLS and YYNGEE. The CDR3 runs to 16 residues. The trim removed 4 bases at V and 5 bases at J, leaving 4 bases unmatched. The CDR3 sequence: CASSQGLAGGEDTQYF. The CDR3 DNA reads TGTGCCAGCAGCCAGGGACTAGCGGGAGGGGAAGATACGCAGTATTTT.

The V gene is TRBV5-1, the J gene TRBJ1-3; possibly TRBD1 for D (5 bases). The CDR3 is 17 residues long. V was clipped by 0 bases and J by 0 bases, with 13 bases between them. The germline gives CDR1 SGHRS, CDR2 YFSETQ. The CDR3 region has the DNA TGCGCCAGCAGCTTGGGGGCAGGGACTCCCTCTGGAAACACCATATATTTT. Translating it yields CASSLGAGTPSGNTIYF.

The chain employs TRBV7-9 and TRBJ2-7, with D unclear. The CDR3 has 15 amino acids. CDR1 and CDR2 (germline): SEHNR, FQNEAQ (reference sequence). The V end was cut by 5 bases, the J end by 4 bases, with 18 bases between. The CDR3 coding sequence is TGTGCCAGCAGCCCTAAGACGCTTCGGTCTTACGAGCAGTACTTC. Translated, it gives CASSPKTLRSYEQYF.

This chain uses TRBV6-5 with TRBJ2-2, with a tentative D call TRBD2 (6 bases). The CDR3 runs 15 residues. Trimming removed 1 base from V and 5 bases from J, with 11 bases in between. The V gene's germline CDR1 is MNHEY and CDR2 SVGAGI. The CDR3 nucleotides read TGTGCCAGCAGTTACTGGGGGGTTGGTACCGGGGAGCTGTTTTTT. Translated, it gives CASSYWGVGTGELFF.